These 25 T cell receptor beta chains share one sample of origin, sequenced in a study of Ad26.COV2.S vaccination and SARS-CoV-2 variants. Treatment of the sample: around 19 received Ad26.COV2.S at low or high dose, single or two shots; about 5 received placebo; per-sample allocation not given. Following the first vaccine or placebo injection, samples were taken on day 63. This table comes from immunoSEQ multiplex PCR, and its TCRdb copy is limited to in-frame clones, with some not included. The repertoire holds hundreds of thousands of clones, with more than 80% as singletons. Sequencing was performed on peripheral blood, taken in a trial of Ad26.COV2.S vaccine versus placebo. All receptors come from a person aged 18-60 years who received the Ad26.COV2.S COVID-19 vaccine or a placebo.

This clone was recorded once. J is TRBJ2-3 and V is TRBV7-2; 7 positions match TRBD1. Germline V CDR1 and CDR2: SGHTA, FQGNSA. The CDR3 spans 14 residues. Losses at the gene ends were 5 bases for V and 5 bases for J; bases not matched to a gene: 7. CDR3 sequence (DNA): TGTGCCAGCAGCGCACAGGGGCCCCTAGATACGCAGTATTTT. Translated, it gives CASSAQGPLDTQYF.

This chain connects TRBV2 to TRBJ1-4, with unresolved D. Trimming left V 4 bases short and J 4 bases short, with 4 bases between. Germline CDR1 and CDR2: SNHLY and FYNNEI. The CDR3 loop spans 12 amino acids. This CDR3 reads CASSVGNEKLFF. DNA of the CDR3: TGTGCCAGCAGTGTTGGTAATGAAAAACTGTTTTTT.

This clone was observed a few times. The chain links TRBV12-5 to TRBJ1-5; D uncertain. With 7 bases removed from V and 5 bases from J, the gap between germline ends came to 9 bases. The germline CDR1 and CDR2 sequences are LGHNT and FRNRAP. The CDR3 covers 12 residues. This CDR3 reads CASAQSDQPQHF. CDR3 coding DNA: TGTGCTAGTGCCCAGAGCGATCAGCCCCAGCATTTT.

The chain links TRBV5-6 to TRBJ2-1, with 14 positions matching TRBD2. CDR3 length: 16 amino acids. Germline CDR1 is SGHDT and CDR2 is YYEEEE. V trimming: 1 base; J trimming: 6 bases; junction bases outside the gene matches: 3. DNA for the CDR3: TGTGCCAGCAGCTTGCTCGGGACTAGCGGGAGCAATGAGCAGTTCTTC. Its protein is CASSLLGTSGSNEQFF.

This chain's CDR3 is CAWSVDSYNEQFF. The CDR3 nucleotides read TGTGCCTGGAGTGTGGACTCTTACAATGAGCAGTTCTTC. This chain joins TRBV30 and TRBJ2-1; TRBD2 might be the D (5 bases). The CDR3 loop spans 13 amino acids. Germline V gene sequence: CDR1 GTSNPN, CDR2 SVGIG (reference sequence). Between the trimmed V and J ends, which lost 0 bases and 4 bases, there was a span of 7 bases.

The CDR3 sequence is CASSLGLAANNEQFF. The CDR3 DNA sequence: TGTGCCAGCAGCTTAGGCCTAGCGGCTAACAATGAGCAGTTCTTC. The rearrangement links TRBV7-2 to TRBJ2-1; 7 bases are a match to TRBD2. This CDR3 spans 15 amino acids. Germline trimming cut 1 base from V and 5 bases from J; bases unmatched to any gene: 5. The V gene's germline CDR1 is SGHTA and CDR2 FQGNSA.

V usage is TRBV5-8 and J usage is TRBJ1-5, with 7 bases fitting TRBD1. CDR3 length equals 13 residues. Germline assignment: CDR1 SGHTS and CDR2 YDEGEE. Losses at the gene ends were 4 bases for V and 6 bases for J; bases not matched to a gene: 4. The CDR3 bases are TGTGCCAGCAGCACCCAGGGGGGTCAGCCCCAGCATTTT. Translating gives CASSTQGGQPQHF.

This chain links TRBV10-3 with TRBJ2-3; TRBD2 matches at 7 bases. Germline V gene sequence: CDR1 ENHRY, CDR2 SYGVKD. Germline trimming cut 2 bases from V and 2 bases from J; bases unmatched to any gene: 7. The CDR3 contains 16 residues. The CDR3 DNA reads as TGTGCCATCAGTGAGAGGGCTAGCGGTTCCACAGATACGCAGTATTTT. Translation gives CAISERASGSTDTQYF.

The chain links TRBV7-9 to TRBJ1-4, with 8 bases lining up with TRBD1. This CDR3 spans 15 amino acids. The junction had 6 bases not matched to a gene; V was cut back by 1 base and J by 8 bases. Germline V lookup: CDR1 SEHNR, CDR2 FQNEAQ (reference sequence). As DNA, the CDR3 is TGTGCCAGCAGCTTAGTGGTCACAGGGGGGGAAAAACTGTTTTTT. This gives the protein CASSLVVTGGEKLFF.

The V and J genes are TRBV9 and TRBJ1-3; D ambiguous. Germline values: CDR1 SGDLS, CDR2 YYNGEE. The CDR3 has 14 amino acids. Trimming shortened V by 3 bases and J by 0 bases, and 7 bases separated the two germline ends. The DNA of the CDR3 is TGTGCCAGCAGCGGGAGGGACTCTGGAAACACCATATATTTT. The encoded protein is CASSGRDSGNTIYF. The variable domain in full, with the rest retrieved from reference TRBV9 and TRBJ1-3, is DSGVTQTPKHLITATGQRVTLRCSPRSGDLSVYWYQQSLDQGLQFLIQYYNGEERAKGNILERFSAQQFPDLHSELNLSSLELGDSALYFCASSGRDSGNTIYFGEGSWLTVV.

This rearrangement joins TRBV5-4 to TRBJ2-3; TRBD2 matches 10 bases. CDR3 length: 16 residues. CDR1 is SGHNT, CDR2 YYREEE, per germline (reference sequence). Unmatched junction bases numbered 7, after V lost 0 bases and J lost 6 bases. CDR3 nucleotides: TGTGCCAGCAGCTTGGGGCTAGCGGGAGTTGGCGATACGCAGTATTTT. Protein: CASSLGLAGVGDTQYF.

The chain recombines TRBV7-9 with TRBJ2-7; perhaps TRBD1 as D (6 bases). Germline assignment: CDR1 SEHNR and CDR2 FQNEAQ (reference sequence). V lost 0 bases and J 3 bases, leaving 12 bases between the germline ends. The CDR3 has 15 amino acids. This CDR3 reads CASSLALGANYEQYF. For the CDR3, the DNA is TGTGCCAGCAGCTTAGCGTTGGGGGCAAACTACGAGCAGTACTTC.

This clone was observed a single time. The J gene is TRBJ2-1, the V gene TRBV9; 8 bases line up with TRBD2. The trim removed 2 bases at V and 7 bases at J, leaving 8 bases unmatched. In germline, CDR1 is SGDLS, CDR2 YYNGEE. The CDR3 length is 15 residues. Here the CDR3 reads CASSVSGTRWNEQFF. Written as DNA, the CDR3 is TGTGCCAGCAGCGTGTCCGGGACTAGATGGAATGAGCAGTTCTTC.

This sequence joins TRBV14 and TRBJ2-2, with D perhaps matching TRBD2 (5 bases). The CDR3 covers 17 residues. Per the germline V gene, CDR1 is SGHDN and CDR2 is FVKESK. Trimming removed 0 bases at V and 3 bases at J, with 14 bases between. The CDR3 is CASSQDRDYSYTGELFF. CDR3 coding DNA: TGTGCCAGCAGCCAAGATAGAGACTACTCGTACACCGGGGAGCTGTTTTTT.

J is TRBJ2-7 and V is TRBV6-5, with TRBD2 matching 12 bases. CDR1 is MNHEY and CDR2 is SVGAGI in the germline V gene. The J segment lost 6 bases and the V segment lost 6 bases, leaving 6 bases of the junction unmatched. The CDR3 is 14 residues long. The CDR3 DNA follows: TGTGCCAGCAGCCCACTAGCGGGGGGTCGCGAGCAGTACTTC. It yields the protein CASSPLAGGREQYF.

The rearrangement joins TRBV10-3 to TRBJ1-4, with D possibly matching TRBD1 (5 bases). The V gene's germline CDR1 is ENHRY and CDR2 SYGVKD. Trimming pared 10 bases from V and 4 bases from J, leaving 16 bases between. This CDR3 spans 14 amino acids. The DNA for the CDR3 is TGTGCCACCGCCAGGGAAACCATTAATGAAAAACTGTTTTTT. Its protein is CATARETINEKLFF.

CDR3 amino acids: CASRPGLPLGYEQYF. DNA of the CDR3: TGTGCCAGCAGGCCGGGACTACCCCTCGGCTACGAGCAGTACTTC. This chain joins TRBV5-4 and TRBJ2-7, with 7 bases matching TRBD2. Trimming removed 5 bases from V and 3 bases from J; junction bases left unmatched: 11. The CDR3 totals 15 residues. The germline V gene has CDR1 SGHNT and CDR2 YYREEE (reference sequence).

The rearrangement links TRBV5-1 to TRBJ1-2, with D maybe TRBD1 (6 bases). The germline V gene has CDR1 SGHRS and CDR2 YFSETQ. V dropped 4 bases and J dropped 4 bases, with 26 bases sitting between them. This CDR3 is 18 amino acids long. The CDR3 region has the DNA TGCGCCAGCAGCAGGGGGTCCATCGGGGGCGAACCGGGCTATGGCTACACCTTC. Its protein product is CASSRGSIGGEPGYGYTF.

Points on this clone: Germline and junction disagree at one end, which may indicate a read error. This chain uses TRBV4-1 with TRBJ1-2; 7 positions agree with TRBD1. Germline V gene sequence: CDR1 MGHRA, CDR2 YSYEKL. The CDR3 runs to 13 residues. CDR3 coding DNA: TGCGCCAGCAGCCCTCCAGGACAGGCTGTGATCTCCTTC. Translation: CASSPPGQAVISF.

The rearrangement links TRBV5-4 to TRBJ2-5; D is possibly TRBD1 (6 bases). CDR1 is SGHNT and CDR2 is YYREEE in the germline V gene (reference sequence). V was cut by 1 base and J by 5 bases, with 9 bases left in between. The CDR3 length is 13 residues. CDR3 nucleotides: TGTGCCAGCAGCTTGCAGGGGTATGAGACCCAGTACTTC. Translating it yields CASSLQGYETQYF. Variable domain in full (rest from reference TRBV5-4 and TRBJ2-5): ETGVTQSPTHLIKTRGQQVTLRCSSQSGHNTVSWYQQALGQGPQFIFQYYREEENGRGNFPPRFSGLQFPNYSSELNVNALELDDSALYLCASSLQGYETQYFGPGTRLLVL.

The chain uses TRBV10-2 and TRBJ1-1; no reliable D call. This CDR3 has 12 residues. Looked up from germline, CDR1 is WSHSY and CDR2 is SAAADI. V was cut by 7 bases and J by 1 base, with 7 bases left in between. The CDR3 here is CASMVQNTEAFF. Written as DNA, the CDR3 is TGCGCCAGCATGGTGCAGAACACTGAAGCTTTCTTT.

This chain joins TRBV6-2 or TRBV6-3 and TRBJ1-6, with D possibly matching TRBD1 (5 bases). CDR1 MNHEY and CDR2 SVGEGT come from the germline V gene. The V end was cut by 4 bases, the J end by 8 bases, with 12 bases between. The CDR3 is 14 amino acids. CDR3 bases: TGTGCCAGCAGTTTCGACAGCACCTATTCACCCCTCCACTTT. Translated, it gives CASSFDSTYSPLHF.

The chain recombines TRBV5-4 with TRBJ2-1, with TRBD1 matching 9 bases. Germline trimming cut 4 bases from V and 7 bases from J; bases unmatched to any gene: 9. Per germline, CDR1 SGHNT and CDR2 YYREEE (reference sequence). There are 15 residues in the CDR3. The CDR3 DNA follows: TGTGCCAGCAGCGTGGGACAGGGAGGGGGGAATGAGCAGTTCTTC. Translated: CASSVGQGGGNEQFF. Combining the CDR3 with reference TRBV5-4 and TRBJ2-1 gives the whole variable domain ETGVTQSPTHLIKTRGQQVTLRCSSQSGHNTVSWYQQALGQGPQFIFQYYREEENGRGNFPPRFSGLQFPNYSSELNVNALELDDSALYLCASSVGQGGGNEQFFGPGTRLTVL.

This chain links TRBV29-1 with TRBJ1-4; 8 positions agree with TRBD1. The CDR3 contains 14 residues. J was trimmed by 4 bases and V by 5 bases; bases with no gene match: 6. Looked up from germline, CDR1 is SQVTM and CDR2 is ANQGSEA. In DNA, the CDR3 is TGCAGCGTTCCTTTGACAGGGGATAATGAAAAACTGTTTTTT. Protein sequence: CSVPLTGDNEKLFF. Based on the CDR3 plus reference TRBV29-1 and TRBJ1-4, the full variable domain is SAVISQKPSRDICQRGTSLTIQCQVDSQVTMMFWYRQQPGQSLTLIATANQGSEATYESGFVIDKFPISRPNLTFSTLTVSNMSPEDSSIYLCSVPLTGDNEKLFFGSGTQLSVL.

This chain uses TRBV5-8 with TRBJ2-5; D call uncertain. Trimming pared 2 bases from V and 1 base from J, leaving 12 bases between. The CDR3 totals 15 residues. From germline, CDR1 is SGHTS and CDR2 YDEGEE. CDR3 nucleotide sequence: TGTGCCAGCAGCTTAGAGGTCAGGAGCCAAGAGACCCAGTACTTC. It encodes CASSLEVRSQETQYF.